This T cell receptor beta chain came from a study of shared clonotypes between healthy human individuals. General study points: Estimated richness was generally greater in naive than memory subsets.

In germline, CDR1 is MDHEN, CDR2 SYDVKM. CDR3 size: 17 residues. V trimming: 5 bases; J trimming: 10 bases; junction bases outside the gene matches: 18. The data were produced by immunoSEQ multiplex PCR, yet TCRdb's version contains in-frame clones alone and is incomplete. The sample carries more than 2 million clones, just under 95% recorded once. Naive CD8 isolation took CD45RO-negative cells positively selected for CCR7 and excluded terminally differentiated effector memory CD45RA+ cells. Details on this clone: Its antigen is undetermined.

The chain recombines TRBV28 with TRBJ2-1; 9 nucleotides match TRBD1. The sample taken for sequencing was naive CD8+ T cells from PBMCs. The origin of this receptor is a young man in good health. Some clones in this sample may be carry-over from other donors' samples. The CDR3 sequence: CASSPGVHRGRLDEQFF. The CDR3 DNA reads TGTGCCAGCAGTCCCGGGGTTCACAGGGGGCGATTGGACGAGCAGTTCTTC.